These T cell receptor beta chains were read from a single sample in a study of shared clonotypes between healthy human individuals. Libraries were prepared by immunoSEQ multiplex PCR; TCRdb keeps only in-frame clonotypes and omits some of them. This table has 2 million to 2.5 million clones, 85% to 95% appearing once. Sequencing was done on a sample of naive CD4+ T cells from PBMCs. These receptors were collected from a man younger than 35 in good health. Some clones in this sample may be carry-over from other donors' samples. Both conserved end residues are part of each CDR3. D genes are given only for firm matches. A clone size is listed for some rows: how often the clone was seen (once, few, many), or a class if it is expanded.

>13|TRBJ2-1|-|-|TRBV5-1
TGCGCCAGCAGCTTCGGAGCGGCCCAAGAGCAGTTCTTC
CASSFGAAQEQFF
>15|TRBJ1-4|-|-|TRBV6-1
TGTGCCAGCACTAGGGGGACGGGATTCGATGAAAAACTGTTTTTT
CASTRGTGFDEKLFF
>15|TRBJ1-4|-|-|TRBV11-2
TGTGCCAGCAGCCCTCTACGGGGCCGGGGTGAAAAACTGTTTTTT
CASSPLRGRGEKLFF
>13|TRBJ1-6|-|-|TRBV4-2
TGTGCCAGCAGCCACCTCGGGAATTCACCCCTCCACTTT
CASSHLGNSPLHF
>16|TRBJ2-1|TRBD2|-|TRBV6-5
TGTGCCAGCAGTTACTCGAGTAGCGGGGCTAACAATGAGCAGTTCTTC
CASSYSSSGANNEQFF
>15|TRBJ1-1|-|few|TRBV19
TGTGCCAGTAGTATAGATCCCGGGAGATGGACTGAAGCTTTCTTT
CASSIDPGRWTEAFF
>13|TRBJ1-1|-|-|TRBV10-3
TGTGCCATCACAGCGACAGGTAACACTGAAGCTTTCTTT
CAITATGNTEAFF
>12|TRBJ1-2|TRBD1|-|TRBV7-2
TGTGCCGCCGGGGACAGGGGGGGCGGCTACACCTTC
CAAGDRGGGYTF
>13|TRBJ2-3|-|-|TRBV27
TGTGCCAGCAGTTTATACCGCACAGATACGCAGTATTTT
CASSLYRTDTQYF
>13|TRBJ2-7|-|once|TRBV28
TGTGCCAGCAGTTTGGTCGCCAGGGTGGGGCAGTACTTC
CASSLVARVGQYF
>15|TRBJ1-5|-|-|TRBV4-2
TGTGCCAGCAGCCAAGGTTCGGAGGATCCTCGGCCCCAGCATTTT
CASSQGSEDPRPQHF
>16|TRBJ2-7|TRBD1|-|TRBV11-2
TGTGCCAGCAGCTACGGACAGGGGCGGGTTGCCTACGAGCAGTACTTC
CASSYGQGRVAYEQYF
>14|TRBJ2-7|-|-|TRBV27
TGTGCCAGCAGTTCGTGGGACGGATACTACGAGCAGTACTTC
CASSSWDGYYEQYF
>15|TRBJ1-1|TRBD1|-|TRBV7-9
TGTGCCAGCAGCCCCGGACAGGGTTGGTACACTGAAGCTTTCTTT
CASSPGQGWYTEAFF
>16|TRBJ1-5|-|-|TRBV4-1
TGCGCCAGCAGCCAAGGCCGGAGAGACAGTGGTCAGCCCCAGCATTTT
CASSQGRRDSGQPQHF
>14|TRBJ2-2|-|-|TRBV29-1
TGCAGCGCTCCGGACTTAAAGAACACCGGGGAGCTGTTTTTT
CSAPDLKNTGELFF
>12|TRBJ1-5|-|-|TRBV19
TGTGCCAGTAGTATTAACAATCAGCCCCAGCATTTT
CASSINNQPQHF
>16|TRBJ2-2|-|-|TRBV19
TGTGCCAGTAGTATAGTCTTTCCCACGAACACCGGGGAGCTGTTTTTT
CASSIVFPTNTGELFF
>14|TRBJ2-5|-|-|TRBV6-5
TGTGCCAGCAGTTATGTGGGGCCGGTAGAGACCCAGTACTTC
CASSYVGPVETQYF
>14|TRBJ1-1|-|-|TRBV2
TGTGCCAGCTATCGTCGGGCGAGGGGAACTGAAGCTTTCTTT
CASYRRARGTEAFF
>15|TRBJ1-2|-|-|TRBV28
TGTGCCAGCAGTTCCTCTCCGGGGGAGGCCTATGGCTACACCTTC
CASSSSPGEAYGYTF
>13|TRBJ1-2|TRBD1|-|TRBV19
TGTGCCAGTAGTCCGCAGGGGGACTATGGCTACACCTTC
CASSPQGDYGYTF
>14|TRBJ2-5|-|-|TRBV5-1
TGCGCCAGCAGCCCCGCACAGGGAAGAGAGACCCAGTACTTC
CASSPAQGRETQYF
>16|TRBJ2-7|TRBD2|-|TRBV2
TGTGCCAGCGGTTCTAGCGGGAGGGCCTCACTTGGCGAGCAGTACTTC
CASGSSGRASLGEQYF
>14|TRBJ1-1|-|-|TRBV11-1
TGTGCCAGCAGCTACCGACAGTGGAACACTGAAGCTTTCTTT
CASSYRQWNTEAFF
>13|TRBJ2-7|-|once|TRBV2
TGTGCCAGCAACCGGGACACCTCCTACGAGCAGTACTTC
CASNRDTSYEQYF
>12|TRBJ2-5|-|-|TRBV4-1
TGCGCCAGCAGCCAAGATGGGGGGACCCAGTACTTC
CASSQDGGTQYF
>19|TRBJ1-1|-|-|TRBV12-5
TGTGCTAGTGGTTTGTCGCCTCGAGGTGGACGGACGGTGGGGGCTGAAGCTTTCTTT
CASGLSPRGGRTVGAEAFF
>14|TRBJ2-1|-|-|TRBV5-1
TGCGCCAGCAGCGTATCTGCCGCGGGTAATGAGCAGTTCTTC
CASSVSAAGNEQFF
>14|TRBJ2-1|-|-|TRBV28
TGTGCCAGCAGTTTAAGTCAAGTCTACAATGAGCAGTTCTTC
CASSLSQVYNEQFF
>17|TRBJ1-5|-|-|TRBV5-8
TGTGCCAGCAGGTCGCAGCTCAGGGGCTTAGGCAATCAGCCCCAGCATTTT
CASRSQLRGLGNQPQHF
>13|TRBJ2-7|TRBD1|-|TRBV29-1
TGCAGCGCTCGACAGGGTTTGGCCTACGAGCAGTACTTC
CSARQGLAYEQYF
>19|TRBJ2-2|-|-|TRBV5-1
TGCGCCAGCAGCTTGGGTCCAGATTCTGCTTTGGGAATCACCGGGGAGCTGTTTTTT
CASSLGPDSALGITGELFF
>13|TRBJ2-1|-|few|TRBV29-1
TGCAGCGTCGCGGTCAGGCGAGCCAATGAGCAGTTCTTC
CSVAVRRANEQFF
>11|TRBJ2-7|-|-|TRBV28
TGTGCCATCGACTCGGGGTACGAGCAGTACTTC
CAIDSGYEQYF
>14|TRBJ1-2|TRBD1|-|TRBV19
TGTGCCAGCTACAGGACAGGAATAAACTATGGCTACACCTTC
CASYRTGINYGYTF
>13|TRBJ2-5|-|-|TRBV4-3
TGCGCCAGCAGCCAAGATCGCTCCGGGACCCAGTACTTC
CASSQDRSGTQYF
>15|TRBJ2-3|-|-|TRBV4-1
TGCGCCAGCAGCCACGCTAGAGGACCCACAGATACGCAGTATTTT
CASSHARGPTDTQYF
>17|TRBJ2-3|TRBD2|-|TRBV29-1
TGCAGCGTGCTAGGAGGGGCTAGCGGACCTAGCACAGATACGCAGTATTTT
CSVLGGASGPSTDTQYF
>14|TRBJ1-1|TRBD1|-|TRBV5-1
TGCGCCAGCAGCTTGCAGGGGGTAGGAACTGAAGCTTTCTTT
CASSLQGVGTEAFF
>15|TRBJ2-3|-|-|TRBV11-3
TGTGCCAGCAGCTTAGGGGGTTTGAGCACAGATACGCAGTATTTT
CASSLGGLSTDTQYF
>12|TRBJ1-1|-|-|TRBV28
TGTGCCAGCAGTTCCGTAGCGACTGAAGCTTTCTTT
CASSSVATEAFF
>16|TRBJ2-3|TRBD1|-|TRBV9
TGTGCCAGCAGCTTTTCAGGGACAGGGGGATCAGATACGCAGTATTTT
CASSFSGTGGSDTQYF
>14|TRBJ1-5|TRBD1|once|TRBV19
TGTGCCAGTAGTGGACAGGCCTCCAGGCAGCCCCAGCATTTT
CASSGQASRQPQHF
>15|TRBJ2-7|-|-|TRBV18
TGTGCCAGCTCACCTCGAGGGATGGGGTCCTACGAGCAGTACTTC
CASSPRGMGSYEQYF
>15|TRBJ1-1|-|-|TRBV27
TGTGCCAGCAGTTTAAGGGGGGCGGTGAACACTGAAGCTTTCTTT
CASSLRGAVNTEAFF
>18|TRBJ2-7|TRBD1|-|TRBV25-1
TGTGCCAGCAGCAGTATCACTAGGGGCGGGCAGGGGGCCTACGAGCAGTACTTC
CASSSITRGGQGAYEQYF
>15|TRBJ1-1|-|-|TRBV5-4
TGTGCCAGCAGCTTGGTTGTCAGCCAAAACACTGAAGCTTTCTTT
CASSLVVSQNTEAFF